What follows are 18 T cell receptor beta chains derived from one specimen sequenced in a study of control samples from healthy donors and cancer patients. Sequencing used immunoSEQ multiplex PCR; TCRdb keeps in-frame clones, though not all of them. The sample carries 120,000 to 150,000 clones, about 85% recorded once. The sequenced material came from blood. All receptors come from a woman in her 30s in good health.

In its sample, this clone was seen once. The chain employs TRBV2 and TRBJ2-4, with 14 bases identical to TRBD2. Looked up from germline, CDR1 is SNHLY and CDR2 is FYNNEI. The CDR3 loop spans 14 amino acids. V trimming: 10 bases; J trimming: 9 bases; junction bases outside the gene matches: 8. The CDR3: CATRGLAGVGIQYF. CDR3 nucleotide sequence: TGTGCCACCAGGGGACTAGCGGGAGTGGGCATTCAGTACTTC.

This clone was counted between two and nine times. In DNA, the CDR3 is TGTGCCACCAGTGATCCTCGGGCGGGAGGGGGAGAGACCCAGTACTTC. The encoded protein is CATSDPRAGGGETQYF. The chain is built from TRBV24-1 and TRBJ2-5; TRBD2 matches 9 bases. Germline V gene data show CDR1 as KGHDR and CDR2 as SFDVKD. This CDR3 contains 16 residues. The V segment lost 3 bases and the J segment 4 bases; nucleotides outside the gene matches: 8.

The J gene is TRBJ2-5, the V gene TRBV7-8; D is ambiguous. The CDR3 consists of 14 residues. Germline lookup yields CDR1 SGHVS and CDR2 FQNEAQ. Trimming left V 0 bases short and J 4 bases short, with 9 bases between. DNA for the CDR3: TGTGCCAGCAGCTTAGCGCTCGTGGGAGAGACCCAGTACTTC. It yields the protein CASSLALVGETQYF.

This clone was found once. The rearrangement links TRBV4-2 to TRBJ1-2, with 7 bases lining up with TRBD1. V lost 1 base, J lost 4 bases, and 12 bases stayed unmatched. The CDR3 covers 17 residues. Germline CDR1 is LGHNA and CDR2 is YNFKEQ. CDR3 residues: CASSQGQGVDGSYGYTF. CDR3 DNA: TGTGCCAGCAGCCAAGGGCAGGGGGTTGATGGGAGCTATGGCTACACCTTC.

The gene calls are TRBV12-5 and TRBJ2-2; 9 bases are a match to TRBD2. After removal of 1 base from V and 0 bases from J, the junction contained 12 bases not matched to a gene. The CDR3 is 20 residues long. The germline CDR1 and CDR2 sequences are LGHNT and FRNRAP. The CDR3 DNA is TGTGCTAGTGGTTTGGGGGCTAGGGCTAGCGGGGATACGAACACCGGGGAGCTGTTTTTT. As protein: CASGLGARASGDTNTGELFF.

The gene calls are TRBV19 and TRBJ1-4, with a weak D call TRBD1 (5 bases). Per germline, CDR1 LNHDA and CDR2 SQIVND (reference sequence). V was pared by 3 bases and J by 6 bases, with 14 bases between. The CDR3 extends over 15 amino acids. The CDR3 nucleotides are TGTGCCAGTAGTATTTGGGGGGATCGCGATGAAAAACTGTTTTTT. This codes for CASSIWGDRDEKLFF.

The chain recombines TRBV10-3 with TRBJ1-5; the match to TRBD1 covers 7 bases. This CDR3 has 13 residues. Trimming cost V 5 bases and J 7 bases; bases outside gene matches: 5. Per germline, CDR1 ENHRY and CDR2 SYGVKD. The CDR3 is CAISRQGGQPQHF. DNA for the CDR3: TGTGCCATCAGTAGACAGGGTGGCCAGCCCCAGCATTTT.

The CDR3 sequence: CASSPAGSPYEKLFF. Here the CDR3 DNA reads TGTGCCAGCAGTCCCGCGGGCAGTCCGTATGAAAAACTGTTTTTT. This chain uses TRBV28 with TRBJ1-4; D uncertain. Trimming took off 5 bases at V and 6 bases at J, with 16 bases between the two ends. CDR3 length: 15 residues. The germline gives CDR1 MDHEN, CDR2 SYDVKM.

The genes are TRBV2 and TRBJ1-2; 12 bases are a match to TRBD1. CDR3 length: 16 residues. Per germline, CDR1 SNHLY and CDR2 FYNNEI. V lost 2 bases and J lost 8; bases outside the gene matches: 9. CDR3 protein: CASSEQPGQGARGYTF. The CDR3 nucleotides are TGTGCCAGCAGTGAACAGCCGGGACAGGGGGCAAGGGGCTACACCTTC.

The chain employs TRBV19 and TRBJ1-4, with a tentative D call TRBD1 (6 bases). The V gene's germline CDR1 is LNHDA and CDR2 SQIVND (reference sequence). The V and J ends lost 4 bases and 0 bases respectively, with 12 bases between them. The CDR3 consists of 16 residues. CDR3 in DNA: TGTGCCAGTAGTAGAACAGGGACCCCAACTAATGAAAAACTGTTTTTT. This translates into CASSRTGTPTNEKLFF.

The chain joins TRBV6-5 to TRBJ2-5, with D possibly called TRBD1 or TRBD2 (5 bases each). The CDR3 loop spans 14 amino acids. Deletions cut 6 bases from V and 9 bases from J, with 20 bases between. In germline, CDR1 is MNHEY, CDR2 SVGAGI. The CDR3 sequence is CASSSGTGPVPQYF. In nucleotides, the CDR3 is TGTGCCAGCAGCTCCGGGACCGGCCCCGTGCCCCAGTACTTC.

This clone was seen more than once but under ten times. The rearrangement joins TRBV21-1 to TRBJ2-5; the table assigns TRBD1, which was not confirmed against the DNA. TRBV21-1 is a recognized pseudogene. The CDR3 runs to 17 residues. This chain's CDR3 is CASSKGPPPLAQETQYF. The CDR3 DNA sequence: TGTGCCAGCAGCAAAGGCCCGCCACCATTGGCTCAAGAGACCCAGTACTTC.

The chain carries TRBV15 and TRBJ2-5; 7 bases line up with TRBD1. Germline assignment: CDR1 LNHNV and CDR2 YYDKDF (reference sequence). This CDR3 comprises 14 residues. Trimming cost V 1 base and J 4 bases; bases outside gene matches: 3. CDR3 nucleotides: TGTGCCACCAGCAGAGTCACAGGGGTAGAGACCCAGTACTTC. Residues: CATSRVTGVETQYF.

The genes are TRBV6-6 and TRBJ1-4; D perhaps matches TRBD1 (5 bases). The germline V and J ends were trimmed by 2 bases and 8 bases, with 12 bases remaining between them. This CDR3 contains 14 residues. The germline V gene encodes CDR1 MNHNY and CDR2 SVGAGI (reference sequence). Here the CDR3 DNA reads TGTGCCAGCAGTTACGGAGGGGAGGGGGAAAAACTGTTTTTT. Amino acids: CASSYGGEGEKLFF.

This clone was picked up one time. The V gene is TRBV5-6, the J gene TRBJ2-3; TRBD2 matches 8 bases. The CDR3 length is 16 residues. V lost 5 bases, J lost 6 bases, and 14 bases stayed unmatched. CDR1 SGHDT and CDR2 YYEEEE come from the germline V gene. In DNA, the CDR3 is TGTGCCAGCAGGTATATAGCGGGATCTGGTGTGGATACGCAGTATTTT. Protein product: CASRYIAGSGVDTQYF.

The genes are TRBV24-1 and TRBJ2-2, with D uncertain. Germline CDR1 and CDR2: KGHDR and SFDVKD. The CDR3 length is 16 residues. Trimming took off 0 bases at V and 4 bases at J, with 11 bases between the two ends. The CDR3 protein is CATSDLNRTSTGELFF. CDR3 sequence (DNA): TGTGCCACCAGTGATTTGAATCGCACCTCCACCGGGGAGCTGTTTTTT.

The J gene is TRBJ2-2, the V gene TRBV7-9; D is undetermined. The CDR3 is made up of 13 amino acids. Germline V gene lookup returns CDR1 SEHNR and CDR2 FQNEAQ (reference sequence). V lost 6 bases and J lost 4, with 9 bases in between. The CDR3 sequence: CASSLKVTGELFF. CDR3 sequence (DNA): TGTGCCAGCAGTTTGAAAGTCACCGGGGAGCTGTTTTTT.

The chain recombines TRBV5-1 with TRBJ2-5, with unresolved D. The V gene's germline CDR1 is SGHRS and CDR2 YFSETQ. Trimming pared 4 bases from V and 3 bases from J, leaving 13 bases between. This CDR3 has 14 residues. CDR3 residues: CASSPLSLKETQYF. In DNA form, the CDR3 reads TGCGCCAGCAGCCCCCTCTCTCTGAAAGAGACCCAGTACTTC.